This paragraph covers one T cell receptor beta chain sequence. Profiling relied on immunoSEQ multiplex PCR, and the TCRdb table lists in-frame clones only, not all of them. The data contain under 200,000 clones, around 86% of them singletons. V was shortened by 4 bases and J by 4 bases, with 14 bases between the two germline ends. CDR1 and CDR2 from the germline V gene are SGHRS and YFSETQ. The CDR3 is 14 amino acids. These data are taken from a study of blood T cell repertoires in COVID-19. The specimen was peripheral blood. The sequence was obtained from a man in his 70s who had recovered from COVID-19. The chain links TRBV5-1 to TRBJ1-2; the D gene is possibly TRBD1 (5 bases). The CDR3, as DNA: TGCGCCAGCAGCCAGGGAACAGGTGCCTATGGCTACACCTTC. Translated, it gives CASSQGTGAYGYTF. The entire variable domain, with the rest obtained from reference TRBV5-1 and TRBJ1-2, is as follows: KAGVTQTPRYLIKTRGQQVTLSCSPISGHRSVSWYQQTPGQGLQFLFEYFSETQRNKGNFPGRFSGRQFSNSRSEMNVSTLELGDSALYLCASSQGTGAYGYTFGSGTRLTVV.